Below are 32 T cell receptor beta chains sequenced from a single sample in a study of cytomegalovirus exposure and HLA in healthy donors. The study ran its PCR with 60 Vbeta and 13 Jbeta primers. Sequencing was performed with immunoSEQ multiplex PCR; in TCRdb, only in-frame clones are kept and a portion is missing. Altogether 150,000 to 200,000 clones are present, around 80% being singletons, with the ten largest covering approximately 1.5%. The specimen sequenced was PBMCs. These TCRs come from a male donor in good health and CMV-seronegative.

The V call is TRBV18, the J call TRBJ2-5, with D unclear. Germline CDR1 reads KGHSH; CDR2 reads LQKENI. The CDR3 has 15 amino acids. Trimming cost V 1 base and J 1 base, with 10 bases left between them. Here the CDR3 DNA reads TGTGCCAGCTCACCACGAGATGTGTCCCAAGAGACCCAGTACTTC. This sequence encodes CASSPRDVSQETQYF. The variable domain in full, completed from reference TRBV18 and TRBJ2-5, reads NAGVMQNPRHLVRRRGQEARLRCSPMKGHSHVYWYRQLPEEGLKFMVYLQKENIIDESGMPKERFSAEFPKEGPSILRIQQVVRGDSAAYFCASSPRDVSQETQYFGPGTRLLVL.

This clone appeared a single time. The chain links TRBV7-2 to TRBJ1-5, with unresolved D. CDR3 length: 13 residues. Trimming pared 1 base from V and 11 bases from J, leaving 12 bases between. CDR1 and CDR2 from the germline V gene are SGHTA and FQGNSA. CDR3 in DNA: TGTGCCAGCAGCTTAGATCTGTACGGGGCCCAGCATTTT. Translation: CASSLDLYGAQHF.

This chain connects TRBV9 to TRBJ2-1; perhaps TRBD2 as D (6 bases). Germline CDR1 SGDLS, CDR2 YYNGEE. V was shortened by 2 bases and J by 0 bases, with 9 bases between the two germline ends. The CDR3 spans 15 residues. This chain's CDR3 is CASSVSGSSYNEQFF. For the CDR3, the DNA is TGTGCCAGCAGCGTTTCCGGGAGCTCCTACAATGAGCAGTTCTTC.

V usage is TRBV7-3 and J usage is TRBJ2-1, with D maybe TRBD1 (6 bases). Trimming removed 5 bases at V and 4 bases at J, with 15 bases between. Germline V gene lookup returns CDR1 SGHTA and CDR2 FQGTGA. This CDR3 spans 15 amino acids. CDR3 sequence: CASSAQGDRYNEQFF. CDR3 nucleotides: TGTGCCAGCAGCGCACAAGGAGACAGGTACAATGAGCAGTTCTTC.

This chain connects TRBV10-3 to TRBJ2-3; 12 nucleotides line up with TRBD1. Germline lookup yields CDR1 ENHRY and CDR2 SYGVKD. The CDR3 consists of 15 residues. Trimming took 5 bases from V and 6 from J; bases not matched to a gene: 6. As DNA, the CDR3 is TGTGCCATCAGTACCGGGACAGGGGGCTATGATACGCAGTATTTT. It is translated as CAISTGTGGYDTQYF.

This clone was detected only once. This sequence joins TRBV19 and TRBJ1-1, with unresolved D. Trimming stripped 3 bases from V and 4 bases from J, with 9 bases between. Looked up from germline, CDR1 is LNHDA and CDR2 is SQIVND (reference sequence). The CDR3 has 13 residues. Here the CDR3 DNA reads TGTGCCAGTAGTATGGGAGGGATCACTGAAGCTTTCTTT. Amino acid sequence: CASSMGGITEAFF.

The CDR3 sequence: CASSRDRAGANVLTF. For the CDR3, the DNA is TGTGCCAGCAGTCGGGACAGGGCTGGGGCCAACGTCCTGACTTTC. This chain connects TRBV6-6 to TRBJ2-6; 9 bases fit TRBD1. This CDR3 spans 15 amino acids. Per germline, CDR1 MNHNY and CDR2 SVGAGI (reference sequence). V dropped 5 bases and J dropped 2; count of bases not matched to a gene: 1.

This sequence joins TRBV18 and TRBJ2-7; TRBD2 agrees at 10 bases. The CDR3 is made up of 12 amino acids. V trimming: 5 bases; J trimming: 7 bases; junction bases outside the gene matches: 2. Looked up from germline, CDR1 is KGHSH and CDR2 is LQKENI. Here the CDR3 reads CASSSAGGEQYF. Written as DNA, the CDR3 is TGTGCCAGCTCATCAGCGGGAGGGGAGCAGTACTTC.

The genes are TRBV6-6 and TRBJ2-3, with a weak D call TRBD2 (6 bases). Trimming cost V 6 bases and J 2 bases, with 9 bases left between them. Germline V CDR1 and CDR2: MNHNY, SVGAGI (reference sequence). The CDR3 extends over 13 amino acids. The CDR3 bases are TGTGCCAGCAGCCGGGAGTTCACAGATACGCAGTATTTT. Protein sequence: CASSREFTDTQYF.

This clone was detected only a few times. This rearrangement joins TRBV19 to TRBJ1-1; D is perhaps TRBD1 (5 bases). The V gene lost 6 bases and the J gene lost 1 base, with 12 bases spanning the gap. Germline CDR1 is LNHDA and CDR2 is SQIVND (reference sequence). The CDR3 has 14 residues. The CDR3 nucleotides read TGTGCCAGTAGGGTCTCGGGGGAGAACACTGAAGCTTTCTTT. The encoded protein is CASRVSGENTEAFF.

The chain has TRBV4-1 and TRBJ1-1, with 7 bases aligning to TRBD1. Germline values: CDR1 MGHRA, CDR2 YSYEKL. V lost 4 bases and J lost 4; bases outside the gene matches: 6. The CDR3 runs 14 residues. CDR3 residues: CASSRLQGFTEAFF. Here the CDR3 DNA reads TGCGCCAGCAGCCGCCTACAGGGGTTCACTGAAGCTTTCTTT.

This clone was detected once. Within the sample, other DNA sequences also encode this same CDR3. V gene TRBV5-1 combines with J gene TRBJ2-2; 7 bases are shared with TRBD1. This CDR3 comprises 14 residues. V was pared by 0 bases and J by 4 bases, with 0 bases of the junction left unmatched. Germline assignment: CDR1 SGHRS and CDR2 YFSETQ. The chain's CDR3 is CASSLGQGTGELFF. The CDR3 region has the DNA TGCGCCAGCAGCTTGGGACAGGGCACCGGGGAGCTGTTTTTT.

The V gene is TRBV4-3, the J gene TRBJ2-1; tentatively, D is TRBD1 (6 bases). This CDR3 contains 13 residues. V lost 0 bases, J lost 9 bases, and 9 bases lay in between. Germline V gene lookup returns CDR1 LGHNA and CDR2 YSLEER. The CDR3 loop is CASSQEQGTEQFF. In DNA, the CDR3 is TGCGCCAGCAGCCAAGAACAGGGAACTGAGCAGTTCTTC.

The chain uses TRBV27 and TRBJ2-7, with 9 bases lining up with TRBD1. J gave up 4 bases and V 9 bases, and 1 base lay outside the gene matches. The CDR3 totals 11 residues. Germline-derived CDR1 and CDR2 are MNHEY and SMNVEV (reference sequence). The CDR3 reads CASGTGYEQYF. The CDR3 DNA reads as TGTGCCAGTGGGACAGGGTACGAGCAGTACTTC.

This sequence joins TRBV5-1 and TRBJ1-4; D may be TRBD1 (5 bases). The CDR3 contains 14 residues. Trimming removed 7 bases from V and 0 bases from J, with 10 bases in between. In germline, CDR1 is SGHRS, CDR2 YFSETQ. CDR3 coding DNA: TGCGCCAGCGGACACGTCGCAACTAATGAAAAACTGTTTTTT. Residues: CASGHVATNEKLFF.

This chain's CDR3 is CASSEFGNQPQHF. CDR3 nucleotide sequence: TGTGCCAGCAGTGAGTTCGGCAATCAGCCCCAGCATTTT. The rearrangement joins TRBV5-4 to TRBJ1-5; unclear D gene. Between the trimmed V and J ends, which lost 5 bases and 2 bases, there was a span of 8 bases. CDR1 is SGHNT, CDR2 YYREEE, per germline (reference sequence). CDR3 size: 13 residues.

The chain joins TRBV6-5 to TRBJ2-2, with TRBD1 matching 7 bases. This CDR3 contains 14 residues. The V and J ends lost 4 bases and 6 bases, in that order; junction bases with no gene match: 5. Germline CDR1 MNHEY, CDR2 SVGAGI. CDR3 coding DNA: TGTGCCAGCAGTTTTATCGGGACAGCCGGGGAGCTGTTTTTT. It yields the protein CASSFIGTAGELFF.

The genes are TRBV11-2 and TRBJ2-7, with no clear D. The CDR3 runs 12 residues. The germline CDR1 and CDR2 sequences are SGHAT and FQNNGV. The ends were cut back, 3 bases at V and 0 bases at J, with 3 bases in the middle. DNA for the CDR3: TGTGCCAGCAGCTTCTCCTCCTACGAGCAGTACTTC. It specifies CASSFSSYEQYF.

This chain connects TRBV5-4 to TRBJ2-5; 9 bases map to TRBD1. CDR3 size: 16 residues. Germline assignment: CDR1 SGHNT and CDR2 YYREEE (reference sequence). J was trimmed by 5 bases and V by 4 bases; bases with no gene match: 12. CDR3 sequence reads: CASSPSPGQGGETQYF. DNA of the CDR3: TGTGCCAGCAGCCCTTCCCCGGGACAGGGAGGGGAGACCCAGTACTTC.

In DNA, the CDR3 is TGCGCCAGCAGCCAAACCCGGGGGAGTGAGCAGTTCTTC. It is translated as CASSQTRGSEQFF. The chain recombines TRBV4-1 with TRBJ2-1; D possibly corresponds to TRBD2 (6 bases). The CDR3 sequence is 13 residues long. The V and J ends lost 2 bases and 9 bases respectively, with 11 bases between them. The V gene's germline CDR1 is MGHRA and CDR2 YSYEKL.

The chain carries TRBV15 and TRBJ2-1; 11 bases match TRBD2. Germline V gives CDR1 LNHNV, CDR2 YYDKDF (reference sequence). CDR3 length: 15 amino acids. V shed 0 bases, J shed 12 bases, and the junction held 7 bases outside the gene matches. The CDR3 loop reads CATSRDSGRAWGQFF. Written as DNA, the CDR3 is TGTGCCACCAGCAGAGATAGCGGGAGGGCATGGGGGCAGTTCTTC.

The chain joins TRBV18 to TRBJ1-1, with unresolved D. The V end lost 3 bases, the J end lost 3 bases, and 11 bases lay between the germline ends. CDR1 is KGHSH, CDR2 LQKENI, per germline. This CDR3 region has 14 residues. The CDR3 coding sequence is TGTGCCAGCTCACCGGGAGGGATAGACACTGAAGCTTTCTTT. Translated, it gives CASSPGGIDTEAFF.

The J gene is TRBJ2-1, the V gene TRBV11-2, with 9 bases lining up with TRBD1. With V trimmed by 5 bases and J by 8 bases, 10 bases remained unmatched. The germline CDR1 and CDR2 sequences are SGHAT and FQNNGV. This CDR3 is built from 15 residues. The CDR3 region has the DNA TGTGCCAGCAGCGCCTACAGGGGGCGCGTTGATGAGCAGTTCTTC. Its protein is CASSAYRGRVDEQFF.

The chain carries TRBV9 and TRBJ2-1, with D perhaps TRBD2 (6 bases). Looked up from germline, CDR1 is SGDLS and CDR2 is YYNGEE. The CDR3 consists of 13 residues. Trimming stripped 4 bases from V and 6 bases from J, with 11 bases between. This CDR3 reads CASSRSGVNEQFF. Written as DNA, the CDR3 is TGTGCCAGCAGCAGGTCGGGGGTCAATGAGCAGTTCTTC.

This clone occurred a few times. This chain's CDR3 is CSVGASSGNTIYF. The CDR3 region has the DNA TGCAGCGTTGGAGCCTCCTCTGGAAACACCATATATTTT. The gene calls are TRBV29-1 and TRBJ1-3; the D is unclear. Trimming cost V 4 bases and J 0 bases, with 7 bases left between them. The length of the CDR3 is 13 residues. Germline CDR1 reads SQVTM; CDR2 reads ANQGSEA. Using reference TRBV29-1 and TRBJ1-3 for the parts outside the CDR3, the full variable domain is SAVISQKPSRDICQRGTSLTIQCQVDSQVTMMFWYRQQPGQSLTLIATANQGSEATYESGFVIDKFPISRPNLTFSTLTVSNMSPEDSSIYLCSVGASSGNTIYFGEGSWLTVV.

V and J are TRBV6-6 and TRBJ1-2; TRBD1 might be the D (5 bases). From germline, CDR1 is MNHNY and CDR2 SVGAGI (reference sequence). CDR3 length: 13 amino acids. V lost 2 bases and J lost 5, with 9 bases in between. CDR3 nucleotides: TGTGCCAGCAGTTACAATCCAGGGTATGGCTACACCTTC. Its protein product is CASSYNPGYGYTF.

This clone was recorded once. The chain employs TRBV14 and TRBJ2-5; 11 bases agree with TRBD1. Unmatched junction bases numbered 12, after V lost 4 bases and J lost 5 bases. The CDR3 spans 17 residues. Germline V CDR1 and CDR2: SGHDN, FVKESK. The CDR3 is CASSPWTGGMMLETQYF. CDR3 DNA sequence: TGTGCCAGCAGCCCTTGGACAGGGGGCATGATGTTGGAGACCCAGTACTTC.

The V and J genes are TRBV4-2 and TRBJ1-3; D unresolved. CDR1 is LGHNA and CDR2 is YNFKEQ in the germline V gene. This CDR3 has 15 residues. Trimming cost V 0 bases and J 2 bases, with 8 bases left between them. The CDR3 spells CASSQDRGTGNTIYF. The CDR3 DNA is TGTGCCAGCAGCCAAGATCGGGGTACTGGAAACACCATATATTTT.

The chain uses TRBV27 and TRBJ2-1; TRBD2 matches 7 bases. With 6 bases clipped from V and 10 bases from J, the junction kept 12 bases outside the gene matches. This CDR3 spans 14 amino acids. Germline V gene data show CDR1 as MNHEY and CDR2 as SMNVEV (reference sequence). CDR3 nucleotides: TGTGCCAGCAGCCCCTCAGCGGGGTTTAGAGAGCAGTTCTTC. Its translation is CASSPSAGFREQFF.

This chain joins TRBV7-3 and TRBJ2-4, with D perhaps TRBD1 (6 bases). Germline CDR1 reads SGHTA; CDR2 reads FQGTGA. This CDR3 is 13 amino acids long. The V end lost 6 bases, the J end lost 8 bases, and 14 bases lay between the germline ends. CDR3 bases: TGTGCCAGCAGTCGGACAGAGGGACACATTCAGTACTTC. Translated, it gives CASSRTEGHIQYF. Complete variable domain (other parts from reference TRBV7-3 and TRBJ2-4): GAGVSQTPSNKVTEKGKYVELRCDPISGHTALYWYRQSLGQGPEFLIYFQGTGAADDSGLPNDRFFAVRPEGSVSTLKIQRTERGDSAVYLCASSRTEGHIQYFGAGTRLSVL.

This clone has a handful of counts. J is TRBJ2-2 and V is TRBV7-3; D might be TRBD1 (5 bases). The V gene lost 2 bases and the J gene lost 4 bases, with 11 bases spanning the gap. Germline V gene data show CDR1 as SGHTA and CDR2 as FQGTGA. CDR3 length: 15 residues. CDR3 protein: CASSLGQGSTGELFF. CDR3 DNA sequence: TGTGCCAGCAGCTTAGGTCAGGGTAGCACCGGGGAGCTGTTTTTT.

The CDR3 sequence: CASSPDRGRTETQYF. Written as DNA, the CDR3 is TGTGCCAGCAGCCCTGACAGGGGGCGTACTGAGACCCAGTACTTC. V and J are TRBV5-8 and TRBJ2-5; 10 nucleotides match TRBD1. The CDR3 sequence is 15 residues long. The V segment lost 4 bases and the J segment 5 bases; nucleotides outside the gene matches: 8. Germline V gene data show CDR1 as SGHTS and CDR2 as YDEGEE.